The 25 T cell receptor beta chains reported below all come from one sample, sequenced in a study of cytomegalovirus exposure and HLA in healthy donors. PCR amplification relied on 60 Vbeta primers (plus 13 Jbeta primers). Here immunoSEQ multiplex PCR was the method, and the copy in TCRdb shows in-frame clones only, minus some. Found here are around 74,000 clones, about 80% of them singletons; the top ten hold about 3.5%. Sample: PBMCs. The receptor set was obtained from a man aged 40-55 years in good health and CMV-seronegative.

V and J are TRBV11-1 and TRBJ2-6; unclear D gene. The germline V and J ends were trimmed by 5 bases and 0 bases, with 5 bases remaining between them. The CDR3 runs 14 residues. Germline CDR1 and CDR2: SGHAT and FQDESV (reference sequence). The CDR3 is CASSPYSGANVLTF. The CDR3 coding sequence is TGTGCCAGCAGCCCGTACTCTGGGGCCAACGTCCTGACTTTC.

V and J are TRBV19 and TRBJ1-4, with 8 bases lining up with TRBD1. CDR1 is LNHDA and CDR2 is SQIVND in the germline V gene (reference sequence). The CDR3 has 16 residues. The V and J ends lost 7 bases and 7 bases, in that order; junction bases with no gene match: 14. As DNA, the CDR3 is TGTGCCAGTACCGTCGGCGGGGACAGGCACAGTGAAAAACTGTTTTTT. This translates into CASTVGGDRHSEKLFF. Filled out from reference TRBV19 and TRBJ1-4, the complete variable domain reads DGGITQSPKYLFRKEGQNVTLSCEQNLNHDAMYWYRQDPGQGLRLIYYSQIVNDFQKGDIAEGYSVSREKKESFPLTVTSAQKNPTAFYLCASTVGGDRHSEKLFFGSGTQLSVL.

With respect to this clone: At one of its ends the junction is not consistent with the germline gene, which may arise from a read error. V usage is TRBV6-1 and J usage is TRBJ1-5; D unclear. The CDR3 contains 15 residues. Germline V gives CDR1 MNHNS, CDR2 SASEGT. The CDR3 nucleotides read TGTGCCGGCAGTGTGTTGCAGATTAGCAATCAGCCCCAGCATTTT. Translated, it gives CAGSVLQISNQPQHF.

V and J are TRBV5-1 and TRBJ2-7; 7 bases line up with TRBD1. J was trimmed by 4 bases and V by 4 bases; bases with no gene match: 5. The germline V gene has CDR1 SGHRS and CDR2 YFSETQ. CDR3 size: 13 residues. CDR3 coding DNA: TGCGCCAGCAGCCTGGCCAGGGGGTACGAGCAGTACTTC. This translates into CASSLARGYEQYF.

The count of this clone is one. The V call is TRBV29-1, the J call TRBJ2-3, with 8 bases that match TRBD1. The CDR3 loop spans 13 amino acids. CDR1 and CDR2 from the germline V gene are SQVTM and ANQGSEA. V was clipped by 6 bases and J by 5 bases; unmatched bases: 7. Written as DNA, the CDR3 is TGCAGCGTCGGGCAGGGGGCTGGAGATACGCAGTATTTT. Its translation: CSVGQGAGDTQYF.

The chain links TRBV7-2 to TRBJ2-7, with D perhaps TRBD2 (6 bases). V was cut by 4 bases and J by 2 bases, with 12 bases left in between. Germline V lookup: CDR1 SGHTA, CDR2 FQGNSA. The CDR3 sequence is 14 residues long. The CDR3 DNA reads as TGTGCCAGCAGCTCCTTTCCGGGAGCCTACGAGCAGTACTTC. It translates to CASSSFPGAYEQYF.

The chain links TRBV19 to TRBJ2-1; no definite D call. Germline V CDR1 and CDR2: LNHDA, SQIVND (reference sequence). This CDR3 is 12 amino acids long. Deletions cut 4 bases from V and 7 bases from J, with 8 bases between. The CDR3 DNA follows: TGTGCCAGTAGTAGAGTCAATAATGAGCAGTTCTTC. Translated: CASSRVNNEQFF.

This chain joins TRBV12-5 and TRBJ2-2; D may be TRBD2 (6 bases). The CDR3 has 17 residues. Trimming pared 4 bases from V and 5 bases from J, leaving 20 bases between. Germline loops: CDR1 LGHNT, CDR2 FRNRAP. In DNA form, the CDR3 reads TGTGCTAGTGGTTCTAATGCGGGATGGGGTAAAACCGGGGAGCTGTTTTTT. It yields the protein CASGSNAGWGKTGELFF. The variable domain in full, completed from reference TRBV12-5 and TRBJ2-2, reads DARVTQTPRHKVTEMGQEVTMRCQPILGHNTVFWYRQTMMQGLELLAYFRNRAPLDDSGMPKDRFSAEMPDATLATLKIQPSEPRDSAVYFCASGSNAGWGKTGELFFGEGSRLTVL.

The chain recombines TRBV5-6 with TRBJ1-6; D unresolved. The CDR3 spans 14 residues. V lost 1 base and J 7 bases, leaving 9 bases between the germline ends. CDR1 is SGHDT and CDR2 is YYEEEE in the germline V gene. CDR3 amino acids: CASSLSSVNSPLHF. CDR3 nucleotide sequence: TGTGCCAGCAGCTTGTCTTCAGTGAATTCACCCCTCCACTTT.

The chain uses TRBV18 and TRBJ1-5, with D unresolved. CDR3 length: 16 amino acids. The V gene lost 6 bases and the J gene lost 1 base, with 16 bases spanning the gap. CDR1 and CDR2 from the germline V gene are KGHSH and LQKENI. As DNA, the CDR3 is TGTGCCAGCTCCCTCGAGTCGGCGGGGAGCAATCAGCCCCAGCATTTT. Encoded protein: CASSLESAGSNQPQHF.

This clone was observed a few times. V and J are TRBV7-9 and TRBJ1-1; the D is unclear. Trimming removed 6 bases from V and 0 bases from J, with 8 bases in between. CDR3 size: 13 residues. Germline V gene lookup returns CDR1 SEHNR and CDR2 FQNEAQ (reference sequence). CDR3 DNA sequence: TGTGCCAGCAGTACGGTTCTGAACACTGAAGCTTTCTTT. Its translation is CASSTVLNTEAFF.

The chain is built from TRBV7-9 and TRBJ1-2; D is ambiguous. The CDR3 runs 16 residues. The ends were cut back, 5 bases at V and 4 bases at J, with 20 bases in the middle. Germline CDR1 and CDR2: SEHNR and FQNEAQ (reference sequence). The CDR3, as DNA: TGTGCCAGCAGCCGAATAAGTGGTCAGGCCATCTATGGCTACACCTTC. It yields the protein CASSRISGQAIYGYTF.

The rearrangement uses TRBV15 and TRBJ1-5, with D perhaps TRBD1 (6 bases). CDR1 LNHNV and CDR2 YYDKDF come from the germline V gene (reference sequence). Trimming took off 3 bases at V and 2 bases at J, with 11 bases between the two ends. The CDR3 extends over 15 amino acids. The CDR3, as DNA: TGTGCCACCAGCAGCAGGGGTTTAGGCAATCAGCCCCAGCATTTT. This sequence encodes CATSSRGLGNQPQHF. Looking up the rest from reference TRBV15 and TRBJ1-5 gives the full variable domain: DAMVIQNPRYQVTQFGKPVTLSCSQTLNHNVMYWYQQKSSQAPKLLFHYYDKDFNNEADTPDNFQSRRPNTSFCFLDIRSPGLGDTAMYLCATSSRGLGNQPQHFGDGTRLSIL.

This clone appeared a single time. The chain uses TRBV30 and TRBJ1-2; no clear D gene. The ends were cut back, 0 bases at V and 6 bases at J, with 17 bases in the middle. The CDR3 has 15 amino acids. Germline assignment: CDR1 GTSNPN and CDR2 SVGIG (reference sequence). Here the CDR3 reads CAWSVPLAGSDGYTF. The CDR3 DNA reads as TGTGCCTGGAGTGTACCCCTGGCAGGTTCAGATGGCTACACCTTC.

The sample holds a few counts of this clone. This sequence joins TRBV27 and TRBJ1-3, with D perhaps matching TRBD1 (6 bases). The CDR3 spans 14 residues. Germline V lookup: CDR1 MNHEY, CDR2 SMNVEV (reference sequence). V was pared by 6 bases and J by 3 bases, with 12 bases between. The CDR3 sequence: CASSPYRDGNTIYF. The CDR3 DNA sequence: TGTGCCAGCAGCCCTTACAGGGATGGAAACACCATATATTTT.

This sequence joins TRBV5-4 and TRBJ1-2; 7 nucleotides agree with TRBD1. Germline CDR1 SGHNT, CDR2 YYREEE (reference sequence). The CDR3 has 14 residues. V gave up 3 bases and J gave up 0 bases; unmatched junction bases: 2. The CDR3 loop is CASSWDSSNYGYTF. The CDR3 DNA sequence: TGTGCCAGCAGCTGGGACAGCTCTAACTATGGCTACACCTTC. The variable domain in full, completed from reference TRBV5-4 and TRBJ1-2, reads ETGVTQSPTHLIKTRGQQVTLRCSSQSGHNTVSWYQQALGQGPQFIFQYYREEENGRGNFPPRFSGLQFPNYSSELNVNALELDDSALYLCASSWDSSNYGYTFGSGTRLTVV.

This sequence joins TRBV19 and TRBJ2-7; D perhaps matches TRBD2 (5 bases). V lost 4 bases to trimming and J lost 1 base, with 11 bases between them. CDR3 size: 14 residues. Germline V gives CDR1 LNHDA, CDR2 SQIVND (reference sequence). The CDR3 loop reads CASSTLGGSYEQYF. The DNA for the CDR3 is TGTGCCAGTAGTACCTTGGGCGGGTCCTACGAGCAGTACTTC.

The V and J genes are TRBV7-2 and TRBJ1-2; unclear D gene. V dropped 1 base and J dropped 4 bases, with 7 bases sitting between them. This CDR3 is built from 13 residues. CDR1 is SGHTA, CDR2 FQGNSA, per germline. The CDR3 DNA sequence: TGTGCCAGCAGCTTAGGTTGGGCCTATGGCTACACCTTC. Its translation is CASSLGWAYGYTF.

The V gene is TRBV7-9, the J gene TRBJ1-5, with D maybe TRBD1 (6 bases). Germline V gene data show CDR1 as SEHNR and CDR2 as FQNEAQ (reference sequence). This CDR3 contains 14 residues. With 5 bases removed from V and 5 bases from J, the gap between germline ends came to 13 bases. The CDR3 loop is CASSPTGFDQPQHF. CDR3 DNA: TGTGCCAGCAGCCCAACAGGGTTCGATCAGCCCCAGCATTTT.

The rearrangement joins TRBV30 to TRBJ1-1; D remains ambiguous. Germline loops: CDR1 GTSNPN, CDR2 SVGIG (reference sequence). The V end lost 0 bases, the J end lost 0 bases, and 5 bases lay between the germline ends. The CDR3 consists of 13 residues. The CDR3 DNA reads TGTGCCTGGAGTGTTAATGTGAACACTGAAGCTTTCTTT. It specifies CAWSVNVNTEAFF.

V is TRBV28 and J is TRBJ1-1; no clear D gene. The CDR3 spans 13 residues. V shed 5 bases and J shed 5 bases, with 12 bases lying between them. Per the germline V gene, CDR1 is MDHEN and CDR2 is SYDVKM. CDR3 nucleotides: TGTGCCAGCAGTACCCGGACGGGGACTGAAGCTTTCTTT. The encoded protein is CASSTRTGTEAFF.

This sequence joins TRBV29-1 and TRBJ1-1, with D perhaps matching TRBD1 (5 bases). The V and J ends lost 5 bases and 6 bases respectively, with 22 bases between them. The CDR3 covers 15 residues. The V gene's germline CDR1 is SQVTM and CDR2 ANQGSEA. The CDR3 nucleotides read TGCAGCGTTAAAAAAAATTGGGCAGGGATCTCTGAAGCTTTCTTT. Translating it yields CSVKKNWAGISEAFF.

The chain recombines TRBV5-1 with TRBJ2-7, with 9 nucleotides matching TRBD1. Germline V gene lookup returns CDR1 SGHRS and CDR2 YFSETQ. The CDR3 runs 14 residues. The V gene end was trimmed by 2 bases and the J gene end by 3 bases; junction bases not matched to a gene: 3. The CDR3 DNA is TGCGCCAGCAGCTTCGGACAGGGGATCTACGAGCAGTACTTC. Its translation: CASSFGQGIYEQYF.

This sequence joins TRBV19 and TRBJ1-5; TRBD1 aligns across 9 bases. V lost 5 bases to trimming and J lost 7 bases; unmatched junction nucleotides: 9. From germline, CDR1 is LNHDA and CDR2 SQIVND (reference sequence). This CDR3 comprises 15 residues. The CDR3 coding sequence is TGTGCCAGTAGTCCAATGATGGGACAGGGCCAGCCCCAGCATTTT. Its protein product is CASSPMMGQGQPQHF.

A remark on this clone: At one of its ends the junction is not consistent with the germline gene, which may arise from a read error. The chain employs TRBV19 and TRBJ2-3; a possible D gene is TRBD1 (6 bases). Germline V CDR1 and CDR2: LNHDA, SQIVND (reference sequence). This CDR3 spans 12 amino acids. The CDR3, as DNA: TGTGCCAGTAGGACGGACAGCCCACAGTGGAATTTT. It is translated as CASRTDSPQWNF.